Shown below are 17 T cell receptor beta chains from a single sample sequenced in a study of cytomegalovirus exposure and HLA in healthy donors. The PCR contained 60 Vbeta and 13 Jbeta primers. Profiled with immunoSEQ multiplex PCR; TCRdb holds only in-frame clones, not every one. Here the sample spans approximately 73,000 clones, 60% to 85% being singletons. Material: PBMCs. The receptors shown here come from a woman between 35 and 50 years old in good health and CMV-seropositive.

Comment on this clone: The junction differs from germline at one of its ends, possibly a read error. This rearrangement joins TRBV29-1 to TRBJ1-1; no reliable D call. This CDR3 has 10 amino acids. The V gene's germline CDR1 is SQVTM and CDR2 ANQGSEA. The CDR3 region is CSVELEVASF. The CDR3 DNA follows: TGCAGCGTTGAACTTGAGGTGGCGAGTTTT.

The chain couples TRBV5-4 to TRBJ2-7; 9 bases map to TRBD2. Germline V gene sequence: CDR1 SGHNT, CDR2 YYREEE (reference sequence). V lost 0 bases, J lost 0 bases, and 4 bases stayed unmatched. This CDR3 is built from 16 residues. The CDR3 here is CASSLEGGRASYEQYF. The CDR3 nucleotides read TGTGCCAGCAGCTTGGAGGGCGGGAGGGCCTCCTACGAGCAGTACTTC.

The chain joins TRBV19 to TRBJ1-6; 9 nucleotides agree with TRBD1. CDR3 length: 13 residues. Germline V gene data show CDR1 as LNHDA and CDR2 as SQIVND (reference sequence). V shed 7 bases, J shed 9 bases, and the junction held 4 bases outside the gene matches. The chain's CDR3 is CASKGQGSSPLHF. The CDR3 region has the DNA TGTGCCAGTAAAGGACAGGGGAGTTCACCCCTCCACTTT.

The rearrangement joins TRBV7-8 to TRBJ2-7; 15 bases map to TRBD2. This CDR3 comprises 19 residues. The germline V gene encodes CDR1 SGHVS and CDR2 FQNEAQ. After removal of 2 bases from V and 3 bases from J, the junction contained 11 bases not matched to a gene. For the CDR3, the DNA is TGTGCCAGCAGCTTACCCGGGACTAGCGGGGGGACAGCGGGCTACGAGCAGTACTTC. This gives the protein CASSLPGTSGGTAGYEQYF.

This sequence joins TRBV7-8 and TRBJ1-6; the D is unclear. This CDR3 has 17 amino acids. V lost 5 bases and J lost 6, with 20 bases in between. Germline V gene data show CDR1 as SGHVS and CDR2 as FQNEAQ. CDR3 DNA: TGTGCCAGCAGCCCATACAGAATTCGACCCTCTAATTCACCCCTCCACTTT. Its protein product is CASSPYRIRPSNSPLHF.

This chain joins TRBV9 and TRBJ2-7, with TRBD1 matching over 7 bases. CDR3 size: 16 residues. Trimming cost V 0 bases and J 2 bases; bases outside gene matches: 8. Per the germline V gene, CDR1 is SGDLS and CDR2 is YYNGEE. CDR3 DNA sequence: TGTGCCAGCAGCGTAGCCCGGGACAGTTGGGCCTACGAGCAGTACTTC. Translating gives CASSVARDSWAYEQYF.

The chain carries TRBV30 and TRBJ1-4; no clear D gene. Germline values: CDR1 GTSNPN, CDR2 SVGIG (reference sequence). The CDR3 has 14 amino acids. Trimming removed 8 bases from V and 5 bases from J, with 18 bases in between. The CDR3 loop reads CAQERAGLNEKLFF. CDR3 DNA: TGTGCCCAGGAGCGGGCAGGACTAAATGAAAAACTGTTTTTT.

For the CDR3, the DNA is TGTGCCAGCACAGATGGGCGGGAGTGGGAGACCCAGTACTTC. Protein sequence: CASTDGREWETQYF. The chain joins TRBV6-4 to TRBJ2-5, with TRBD2 matching 7 bases. The CDR3 is 14 amino acids. V shed 7 bases, J shed 5 bases, and the junction held 10 bases outside the gene matches. Germline V gene lookup returns CDR1 MRHNA and CDR2 SNTAGT.

The V gene is TRBV13, the J gene TRBJ2-3, with D hard to call. The CDR3 contains 12 residues. V shed 2 bases and J shed 7 bases, with 7 bases lying between them. Germline CDR1 and CDR2: PRHDT and FYEKMQ (reference sequence). The chain's CDR3 is CASSLQRNTQYF. CDR3 DNA sequence: TGTGCCAGCAGCTTACAGCGAAATACGCAGTATTTT.

V usage is TRBV10-3 and J usage is TRBJ2-1; 7 bases map to TRBD1. V lost 6 bases, J lost 7 bases, and 9 bases stayed unmatched. Germline CDR1 reads ENHRY; CDR2 reads SYGVKD. The CDR3 is made up of 14 amino acids. CDR3 nucleotides: TGTGCCATCAGGCCGGACAGGTCGGAGAATGAGCAGTTCTTC. It encodes CAIRPDRSENEQFF.

The CDR3 coding sequence is TGTGCCAGCAGCCCAAGGACAGGCCGAGACTCCTACGAGCAGTACTTC. Protein: CASSPRTGRDSYEQYF. V is TRBV9 and J is TRBJ2-7; 7 nucleotides agree with TRBD1. The J segment lost 0 bases and the V segment lost 4 bases, leaving 10 bases of the junction unmatched. CDR1 SGDLS and CDR2 YYNGEE come from the germline V gene. The CDR3 length is 16 residues.

This clone was seen ten or more times. The chain couples TRBV5-8 to TRBJ1-3; 10 bases are a match to TRBD1. The V and J ends lost 0 bases and 4 bases, in that order; junction bases with no gene match: 7. The CDR3 is 17 amino acids. Germline V gene data show CDR1 as SGHTS and CDR2 as YDEGEE. The CDR3 is CASSLAPDRGYGNTIYF. The CDR3, as DNA: TGTGCCAGCAGCTTGGCCCCGGACAGGGGGTACGGAAACACCATATATTTT.

This clone was detected only a few times. In nucleotides, the CDR3 is TGTGCCACCCGTCTGCGGATCAATGAGCAGTTCTTC. Its translation is CATRLRINEQFF. The chain uses TRBV6-1 and TRBJ2-1; D call uncertain. Between the trimmed V and J ends, which lost 10 bases and 6 bases, there was a span of 13 bases. The germline CDR1 and CDR2 sequences are MNHNS and SASEGT. The CDR3 has 12 amino acids.

The rearrangement links TRBV9 to TRBJ2-5; 9 nucleotides match TRBD2. The trim removed 0 bases at V and 5 bases at J, leaving 8 bases unmatched. The germline CDR1 and CDR2 sequences are SGDLS and YYNGEE. This CDR3 region has 16 residues. The CDR3 DNA follows: TGTGCCAGCAGCGTAGGGTCTAGCGGGGTGGGGGAGACCCAGTACTTC. Protein: CASSVGSSGVGETQYF. Full variable domain (outside the CDR3, taken from reference TRBV9 and TRBJ2-5): DSGVTQTPKHLITATGQRVTLRCSPRSGDLSVYWYQQSLDQGLQFLIQYYNGEERAKGNILERFSAQQFPDLHSELNLSSLELGDSALYFCASSVGSSGVGETQYFGPGTRLLVL.

This clone was seen only once. The genes are TRBV7-2 and TRBJ2-7; 10 nucleotides line up with TRBD2. J gave up 0 bases and V 5 bases, and 13 bases lay outside the gene matches. The CDR3 consists of 18 residues. Germline V lookup: CDR1 SGHTA, CDR2 FQGNSA. The CDR3 loop reads CASSPWGSGRRSSYEQYF. CDR3 nucleotide sequence: TGTGCCAGCAGCCCCTGGGGTAGCGGGAGGCGGAGCTCCTACGAGCAGTACTTC.

The chain couples TRBV9 to TRBJ1-2, with a weak D call TRBD1 (5 bases). Trimming pared 7 bases from V and 8 bases from J, leaving 12 bases between. The CDR3 spans 11 residues. Germline V gene sequence: CDR1 SGDLS, CDR2 YYNGEE. The CDR3 loop reads CASDQGEGYTF. The CDR3 nucleotides read TGTGCCAGCGACCAGGGTGAGGGCTACACCTTC.

This chain connects TRBV7-9 to TRBJ1-4; 7 bases fit TRBD1. From germline, CDR1 is SEHNR and CDR2 FQNEAQ (reference sequence). CDR3 length: 14 residues. V was clipped by 5 bases and J by 3 bases; unmatched bases: 3. The CDR3 loop is CASSGQVSNEKLFF. The CDR3, as DNA: TGTGCCAGCAGCGGACAGGTCTCTAATGAAAAACTGTTTTTT. Full variable domain (outside the CDR3, taken from reference TRBV7-9 and TRBJ1-4): DTGVSQNPRHKITKRGQNVTFRCDPISEHNRLYWYRQTLGQGPEFLTYFQNEAQLEKSRLLSDRFSAERPKGSFSTLEIQRTEQGDSAMYLCASSGQVSNEKLFFGSGTQLSVL.